This T cell receptor beta chain appears in the sequencing data of a study of cytomegalovirus exposure and HLA in healthy donors. Broader study findings: As a later analysis showed, a missense DCLRE1C variant was linked to trimming of TCR beta V- and J-genes. In an earlier analysis, most TCR beta V segments were productive about 87% or about 30% of the time.

The PCR ran on 60 Vbeta and 13 Jbeta primers. Generated by immunoSEQ multiplex PCR, the TCRdb table keeps only in-frame clones and is missing some. The table shows approximately 90,000 clones, with about two thirds occurring only once. The CDR3 totals 13 residues. Looked up from germline, CDR1 is MDHEN and CDR2 is SYDVKM. Trimming took off 5 bases at V and 4 bases at J, with 12 bases between the two ends. Regarding this clone: What it binds is unknown.

This TCR derives from a woman between 50 and 59 years old in good health and CMV-seropositive. The sequencing input was PBMCs. J is TRBJ2-7 and V is TRBV28; D is possibly TRBD1 (6 bases). DNA for the CDR3: TGTGCCAGCAGTAACGGACAGACTTACGAGCAGTACTTC. It yields the protein CASSNGQTYEQYF.